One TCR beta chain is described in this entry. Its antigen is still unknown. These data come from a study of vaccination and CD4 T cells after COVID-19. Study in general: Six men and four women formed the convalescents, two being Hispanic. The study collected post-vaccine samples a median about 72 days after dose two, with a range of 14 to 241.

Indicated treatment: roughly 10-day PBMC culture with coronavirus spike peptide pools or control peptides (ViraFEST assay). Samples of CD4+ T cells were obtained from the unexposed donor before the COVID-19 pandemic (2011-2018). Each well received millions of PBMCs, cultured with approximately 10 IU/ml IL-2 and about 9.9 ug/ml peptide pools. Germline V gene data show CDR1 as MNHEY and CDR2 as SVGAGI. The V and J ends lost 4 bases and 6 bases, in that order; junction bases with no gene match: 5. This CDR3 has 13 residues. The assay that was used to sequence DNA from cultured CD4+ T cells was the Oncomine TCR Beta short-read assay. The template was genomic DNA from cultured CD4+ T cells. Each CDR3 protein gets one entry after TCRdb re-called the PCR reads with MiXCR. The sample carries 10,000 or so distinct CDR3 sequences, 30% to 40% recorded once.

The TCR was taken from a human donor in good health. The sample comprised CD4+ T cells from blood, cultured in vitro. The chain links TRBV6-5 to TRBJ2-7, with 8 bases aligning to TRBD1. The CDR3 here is CASSSRGRVEQYF. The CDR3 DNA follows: TGTGCCAGCAGTTCCAGGGGGCGGGTCGAGCAGTACTTC.